This T cell receptor (beta chain) was profiled in a study of human T cells and chemical hapten exposure. Study-wide background: Chiefly female patients presented with alopecia areata, totalis or universalis. General study results and limits: Higher patch test scores went with higher counts of PT1 expanded TCRs. There was no change with DPC sensitization in TCRs above 1 in 1000 frequency.

About this clonotype: Its antigen is still unknown.

Time point of the sample: patch test 3, about 24 weeks after DPC sensitization. Treatment defined: therapeutic diphenylcyclopropenone sensitization with weekly scalp DPC. Unfractionated whole blood yielded total RNA. TCRdb called the RACE reads again in MiXCR, with one record for every CDR3 protein. The sample lists roughly 150,000 distinct CDR3 sequences, about 27% seen once, with under 2.5% in the top ten. This material consisted of whole blood, taken in connection with sensitization to the hapten diphenylcyclopropenone (DPC). This TCR was recovered from a woman under 30 with alopecia areata. Some clones in this sample may be carry-over from other donors' samples.

This chain's CDR3 is CASSPRASGNTIYF. DNA of the CDR3: TGTGCCAGCAGCCCCAGGGCGTCTGGAAACACCATATATTTT. The genes are TRBV12-3 or TRBV12-4 and TRBJ1-3, with a weak D call TRBD1 (5 bases). CDR3 length: 14 residues. The V end was cut by 6 bases, the J end by 1 base, with 10 bases between.